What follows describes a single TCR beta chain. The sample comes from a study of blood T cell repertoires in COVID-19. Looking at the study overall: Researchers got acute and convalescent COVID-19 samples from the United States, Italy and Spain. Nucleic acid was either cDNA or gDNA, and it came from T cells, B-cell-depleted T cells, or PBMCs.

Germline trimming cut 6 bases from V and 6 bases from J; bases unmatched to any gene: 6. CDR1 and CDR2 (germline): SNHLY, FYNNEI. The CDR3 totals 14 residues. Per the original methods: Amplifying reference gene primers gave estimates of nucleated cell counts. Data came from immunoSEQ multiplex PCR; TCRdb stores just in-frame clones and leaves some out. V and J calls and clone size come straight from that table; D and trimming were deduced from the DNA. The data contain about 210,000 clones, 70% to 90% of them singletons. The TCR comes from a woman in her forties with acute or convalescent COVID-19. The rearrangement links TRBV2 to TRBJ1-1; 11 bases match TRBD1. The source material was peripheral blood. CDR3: CASSWDRGEPEAFF. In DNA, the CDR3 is TGTGCCAGCAGCTGGGACAGGGGGGAGCCTGAAGCTTTCTTT.